Listed below are T cell receptor beta chains from one sample, sequenced in a study of blood T cell repertoires in COVID-19. Data came from immunoSEQ multiplex PCR; TCRdb stores just in-frame clones and leaves some out. The table shows under 400,000 clones, with around 90% occurring only once. Specimen: peripheral blood. Receptor source: a man between 18 and 29 years old with active or convalescent COVID-19. The conserved cysteine and the conserved F or W are not part of the CDR3 here.

V,length,CDR3
TRBV7-3,13,ASSLTRTNTGELF
TRBV7-2,13,ASSTGLAGGSEQY
TRBV18,11,ASSPSSSYEQY
TRBV11-2,10,ASSLRSYGYT
TRBV28,12,ASSSRDRGGEQY
TRBV9,13,ASSVAGTEYNEQF
TRBV5-1,13,ASSLVTGTLTEAF
TRBV5-5,13,ASSLGQYSGNTIY
TRBV28,11,ATSAGGSYEQY
TRBV6-4,12,ASRPWQDTGELF
TRBV2,11,ATDRVIGETQY
TRBV7-3,14,ASSLAGGTNTGELF
TRBV29-1,11,SVPGQAPYEQY
TRBV6-2/TRBV6-3,13,ASSYFLGGTYEQY
TRBV15,15,ATSRGGTSGSSNEQF
TRBV19,11,ASMAGRNTEAF
TRBV11-2,14,ASSLVMGQLLGGYT
TRBV7-3,14,ASSPRGRGGTDTQY
TRBV4-1,13,ASSQTSGSTDTQY
TRBV18,13,ASSPSGTGTYEQY
TRBV19,13,ASSTWTSGRETQY
TRBV27,11,ASGNRAGQPQH
TRBV6-5,11,ASSQEVSTEAF
TRBV11-1,14,ASSHSLRDRGSEQY
TRBV6-2/TRBV6-3,11,ASSGETRVGYT
TRBV27,15,ASSSQRFPGQENEQF
TRBV18,13,ASSPPYPEVYEQY
TRBV21-1,13,ASSKWTDSGNTIY
TRBV9,14,ASSRTARDSGNTIY
TRBV15,13,ATSRGSGRSDTQY
TRBV4-1,11,ASSQGTGNEQF
TRBV11-2,13,ASSLEPGTYNEQF
TRBV27,10,ASRLNRYEQY
TRBV12-3/TRBV12-4,10,ASSFGRYEQY
TRBV4-3,14,ASSQDWTSGSYEQY
TRBV5-1,12,ASSLLSENNEQF
TRBV11-2,13,ASRTAGRNTGELF